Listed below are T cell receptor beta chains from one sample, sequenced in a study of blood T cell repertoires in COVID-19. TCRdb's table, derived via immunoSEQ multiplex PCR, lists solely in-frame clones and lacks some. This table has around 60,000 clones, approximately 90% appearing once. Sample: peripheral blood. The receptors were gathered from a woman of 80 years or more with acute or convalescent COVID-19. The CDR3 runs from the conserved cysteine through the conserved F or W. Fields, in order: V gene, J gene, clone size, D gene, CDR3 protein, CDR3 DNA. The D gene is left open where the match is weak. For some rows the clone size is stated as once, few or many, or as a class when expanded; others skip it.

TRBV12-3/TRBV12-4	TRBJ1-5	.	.	CASSLAGGEPQHF	TGTGCCAGCAGTTTAGCGGGGGGTGAGCCCCAGCATTTT
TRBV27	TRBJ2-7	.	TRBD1	CASSFYGTGGGYEQYF	TGTGCCAGCAGTTTCTACGGGACAGGGGGCGGGTACGAGCAGTACTTC
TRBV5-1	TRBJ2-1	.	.	CASSLPGDTYNEQFF	TGCGCCAGCAGCTTACCAGGGGATACCTACAATGAGCAGTTCTTC
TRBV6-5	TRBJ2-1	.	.	CASYGVSYNEQFF	TGTGCCAGCTACGGGGTGTCCTACAATGAGCAGTTCTTC
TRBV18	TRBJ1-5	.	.	CASSAIRVNQPQHF	TGTGCCAGCTCAGCCATACGAGTGAATCAGCCCCAGCATTTT
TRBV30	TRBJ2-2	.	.	CAWSRLAVSGELFF	TGTGCCTGGAGTAGGCTAGCCGTGTCCGGGGAGCTGTTTTTT
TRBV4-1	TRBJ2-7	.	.	CASSPSTGTYEQYF	TGCGCCAGCAGCCCTTCAACAGGGACCTACGAGCAGTACTTC
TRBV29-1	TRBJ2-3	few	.	CSVGTGIDTQYF	TGCAGCGTTGGAACAGGGATAGATACGCAGTATTTT
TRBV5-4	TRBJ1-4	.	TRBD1	CASGTVTEKLFF	TGTGCCAGCGGGACAGTGACTGAAAAACTGTTTTTT
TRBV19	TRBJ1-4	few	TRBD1	CASTDRGEEKLFF	TGTGCCAGTACCGACAGGGGAGAAGAAAAACTGTTTTTT
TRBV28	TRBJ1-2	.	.	CASSSGLSGYTF	TGTGCCAGCAGTTCGGGACTATCTGGCTACACCTTC
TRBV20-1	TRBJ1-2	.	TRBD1	CSASVGTGLDGYTF	TGCAGTGCTAGTGTCGGGACAGGGCTAGATGGCTACACCTTC
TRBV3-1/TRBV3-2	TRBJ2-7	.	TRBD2	CASSRGGVYEQYF	TGTGCCAGCAGCCGGGGGGGTGTGTACGAGCAGTACTTC
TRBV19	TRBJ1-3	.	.	CASHSPRLGFSGNTIYF	TGTGCCAGTCATTCCCCCCGTCTTGGCTTCTCTGGAAACACCATATATTTT